A selection of T cell receptor beta chains follows, all from one sample in a study of shared clonotypes between healthy human individuals. The repertoire was sequenced with immunoSEQ multiplex PCR; TCRdb's copy has only in-frame clones and lacks some. The data show approximately 600,000 clones, with roughly 96% seen just once and over 0.1% held by the top ten. The source material was naive CD8+ T cells sorted from blood. The receptors here all came from a woman under 40 in good health. Each CDR3 is given with its conserved first and last residue. The D gene is left open where the match is weak. Size is omitted from some rows. Given values are once, few, many or a class for expanded clones.

clone_size j_call v_call d_call cdr3_aa cdr3_nt
- TRBJ2-7 TRBV5-6 TRBD1 CASSLAGQVQYF TGTGCCAGCAGCTTGGCTGGACAGGTGCAGTACTTC
- TRBJ2-7 TRBV13 - CASSLGPSYEQYF TGTGCCAGCAGCTTGGGACCCTCCTACGAGCAGTACTTC
- TRBJ1-2 TRBV5-4 - CASSFGPGTGYTF TGTGCCAGCAGCTTTGGGCCAGGGACAGGCTACACCTTC
once TRBJ2-7 TRBV13 - CASSPASSYEQYF TGTGCCAGCAGCCCCGCCAGCTCCTACGAGCAGTACTTC
- TRBJ1-1 TRBV5-1 TRBD1 CASSLGQGMNTEAFF TGCGCCAGCAGCTTGGGACAGGGCATGAACACTGAAGCTTTCTTT
- TRBJ1-1 TRBV5-1 - CASSGYGENTEAFF TGCGCCAGCAGCGGATATGGGGAGAACACTGAAGCTTTCTTT
- TRBJ2-6 TRBV7-9 TRBD1 CASSIGLTGPTTGANVLTF TGTGCCAGCAGCATAGGGCTGACAGGGCCAACTACTGGGGCCAACGTCCTGACTTTC
- TRBJ2-1 TRBV28 - CASSWELGEQFF TGTGCCAGCAGCTGGGAACTCGGGGAGCAGTTCTTC
- TRBJ2-7 TRBV11-2 - CASSLVGSSSYEQYF TGTGCCAGCAGCTTAGTCGGATCGAGCTCCTACGAGCAGTACTTC
- TRBJ1-2 TRBV7-8 TRBD1 CASSSHITGGIGDGYTF TGTGCCAGCAGCTCACATATTACAGGGGGCATCGGGGATGGCTACACCTTC
- TRBJ2-1 TRBV20-1 - CSARIGTEQFF TGCAGTGCTAGGATCGGGACTGAGCAGTTCTTC
- TRBJ2-6 TRBV9 - CASSVDRVRSGANVLTF TGTGCCAGCAGCGTAGACAGGGTCCGCTCTGGGGCCAACGTCCTGACTTTC
- TRBJ1-5 TRBV13 - CASSLASASGYQPQHF TGTGCCAGCAGCTTAGCGTCAGCTTCGGGTTATCAGCCCCAGCATTTT
- TRBJ2-7 TRBV28 - CASSPRGSRSNEQYF TGTGCCAGCAGTCCCAGGGGTAGCCGCTCGAACGAGCAGTACTTC
- TRBJ2-1 TRBV29-1 - CSVDGQGSYNEQFF TGCAGCGTTGATGGGCAGGGCTCCTACAATGAGCAGTTCTTC
- TRBJ2-3 TRBV6-5 TRBD1 CASSFPGTGGTDTQYF TGTGCCAGCAGTTTCCCGGGGACAGGGGGCACAGATACGCAGTATTTT
- TRBJ1-3 TRBV2 TRBD1 CASSNDRELRGNTIYF TGTGCCAGCAGTAACGACAGGGAATTACGAGGAAACACCATATATTTT
- TRBJ2-1 TRBV5-6 - CASSLATFGDINEQFF TGTGCCAGCAGCTTAGCCACCTTCGGGGATATCAATGAGCAGTTCTTC
- TRBJ2-7 TRBV27 - CASSSGYEQYF TGTGCCAGCAGTTCCGGTTACGAGCAGTACTTC
- TRBJ2-7 TRBV28 - CASSSGNSYEQYF TGTGCCAGCAGTTCCGGGAACTCCTACGAGCAGTACTTC
- TRBJ1-1 TRBV5-6 TRBD1 CASSLGLRGLVMNTEAFF TGTGCCAGCAGCTTGGGTCTCAGGGGGCTGGTCATGAACACTGAAGCTTTCTTT
- TRBJ1-2 TRBV27 - CASSLIGGMDYGYTF TGTGCCAGCAGTTTAATCGGGGGCATGGACTATGGCTACACCTTC
- TRBJ2-1 TRBV5-4 TRBD2 CASSFSGTINEQFF TGTGCCAGCAGCTTTTCTGGGACTATCAATGAGCAGTTCTTC
- TRBJ2-7 TRBV11-2 - CASSQDNGESSYEQYF TGTGCCAGCAGCCAAGACAATGGGGAGAGTAGCTACGAGCAGTACTTC
- TRBJ1-1 TRBV5-6 - CASSLGAGITEAFF TGTGCCAGCAGCTTGGGTGCCGGTATCACTGAAGCTTTCTTT
- TRBJ1-5 TRBV2 - CASSVGNQPQHF TGTGCCAGCAGCGTCGGGAATCAGCCCCAGCATTTT
- TRBJ1-1 TRBV7-3 - CAIWELYTEAFF TGTGCCATCTGGGAGCTCTACACTGAAGCTTTCTTT
- TRBJ2-7 TRBV19 TRBD1 CASNSGQGPYEQYF TGTGCCAGTAACTCGGGACAGGGTCCCTACGAGCAGTACTTC
- TRBJ1-1 TRBV28 - CASSLKGTRLNTEAFF TGTGCCAGCAGTTTGAAGGGAACCAGGTTGAACACTGAAGCTTTCTTT